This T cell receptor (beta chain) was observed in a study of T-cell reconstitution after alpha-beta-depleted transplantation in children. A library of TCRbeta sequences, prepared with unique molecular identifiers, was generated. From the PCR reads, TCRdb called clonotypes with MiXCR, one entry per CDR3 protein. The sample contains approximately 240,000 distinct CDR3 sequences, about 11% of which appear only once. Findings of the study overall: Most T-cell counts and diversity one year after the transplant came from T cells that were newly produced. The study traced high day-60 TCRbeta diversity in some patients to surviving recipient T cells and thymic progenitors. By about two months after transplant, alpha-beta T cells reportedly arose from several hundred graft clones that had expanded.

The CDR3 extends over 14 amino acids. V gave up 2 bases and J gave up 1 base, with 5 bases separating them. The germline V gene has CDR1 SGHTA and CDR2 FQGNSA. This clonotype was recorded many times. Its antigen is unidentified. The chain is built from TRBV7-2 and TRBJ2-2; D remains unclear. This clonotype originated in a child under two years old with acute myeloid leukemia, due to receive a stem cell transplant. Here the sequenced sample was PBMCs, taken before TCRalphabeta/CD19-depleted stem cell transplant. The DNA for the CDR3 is TGTGCCAGCAGCTTATTGCTGAACACCGGGGAGCTGTTTTTT. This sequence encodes CASSLLLNTGELFF.